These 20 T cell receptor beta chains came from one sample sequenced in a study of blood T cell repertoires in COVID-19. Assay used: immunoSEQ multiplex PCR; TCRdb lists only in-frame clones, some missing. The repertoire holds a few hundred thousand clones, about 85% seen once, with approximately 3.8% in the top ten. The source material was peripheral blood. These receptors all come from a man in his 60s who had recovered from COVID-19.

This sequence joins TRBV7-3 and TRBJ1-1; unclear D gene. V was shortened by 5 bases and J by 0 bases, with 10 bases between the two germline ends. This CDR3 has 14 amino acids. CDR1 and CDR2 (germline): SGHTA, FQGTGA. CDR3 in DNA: TGTGCCAGCAGCAACGGTATCGTGAACACTGAAGCTTTCTTT. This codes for CASSNGIVNTEAFF. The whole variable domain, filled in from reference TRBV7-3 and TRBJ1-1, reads GAGVSQTPSNKVTEKGKYVELRCDPISGHTALYWYRQSLGQGPEFLIYFQGTGAADDSGLPNDRFFAVRPEGSVSTLKIQRTERGDSAVYLCASSNGIVNTEAFFGQGTRLTVV.

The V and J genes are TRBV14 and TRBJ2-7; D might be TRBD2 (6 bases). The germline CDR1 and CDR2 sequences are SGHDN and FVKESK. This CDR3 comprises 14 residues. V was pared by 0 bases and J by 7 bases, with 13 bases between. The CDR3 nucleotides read TGTGCCAGCAGCCAAGAAACTTGGGCGGGAGAGCAGTACTTC. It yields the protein CASSQETWAGEQYF.

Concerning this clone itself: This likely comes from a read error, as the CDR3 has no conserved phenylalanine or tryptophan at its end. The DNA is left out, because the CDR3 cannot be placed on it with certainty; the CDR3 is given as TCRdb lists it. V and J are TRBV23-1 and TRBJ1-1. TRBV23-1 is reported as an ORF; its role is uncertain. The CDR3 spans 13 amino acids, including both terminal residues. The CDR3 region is CASSQSDGPSGPV.

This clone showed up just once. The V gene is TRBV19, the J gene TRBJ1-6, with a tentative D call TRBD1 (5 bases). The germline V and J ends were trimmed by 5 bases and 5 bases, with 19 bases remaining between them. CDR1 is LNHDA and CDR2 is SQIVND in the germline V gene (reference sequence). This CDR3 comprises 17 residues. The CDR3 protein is CASSGATPGLHNSPLHF. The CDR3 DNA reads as TGTGCCAGTAGTGGGGCGACACCTGGGCTTCATAATTCACCCCTCCACTTT.

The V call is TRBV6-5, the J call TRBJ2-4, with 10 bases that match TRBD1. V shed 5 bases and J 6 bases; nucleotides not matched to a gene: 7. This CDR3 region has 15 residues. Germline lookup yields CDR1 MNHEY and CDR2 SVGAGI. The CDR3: CASSNRDRGSNIQYF. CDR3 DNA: TGTGCCAGCAGTAACCGGGACAGGGGATCAAACATTCAGTACTTC.

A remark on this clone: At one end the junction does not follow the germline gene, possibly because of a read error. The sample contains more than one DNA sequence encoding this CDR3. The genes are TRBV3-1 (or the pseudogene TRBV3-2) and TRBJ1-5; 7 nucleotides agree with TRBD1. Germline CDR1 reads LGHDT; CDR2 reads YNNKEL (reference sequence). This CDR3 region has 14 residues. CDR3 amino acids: CASSQGQGNQPQHF. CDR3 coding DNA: TGTGCCAGCAGCCAAGGACAGGGCAACCAGCCCCAGCATTTT.

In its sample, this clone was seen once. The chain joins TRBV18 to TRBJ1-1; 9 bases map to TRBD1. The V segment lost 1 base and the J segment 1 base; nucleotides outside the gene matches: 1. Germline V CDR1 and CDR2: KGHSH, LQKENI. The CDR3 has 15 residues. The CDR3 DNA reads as TGTGCCAGCTCACCACAGGGACAGGGGAACACTGAAGCTTTCTTT. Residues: CASSPQGQGNTEAFF.

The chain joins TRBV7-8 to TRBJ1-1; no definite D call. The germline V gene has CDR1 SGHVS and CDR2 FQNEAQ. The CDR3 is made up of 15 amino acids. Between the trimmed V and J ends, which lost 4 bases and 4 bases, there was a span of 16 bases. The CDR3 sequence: CASSSGPGNSTEAFF. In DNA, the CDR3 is TGTGCCAGCAGCTCCGGACCGGGAAATTCCACTGAAGCTTTCTTT.

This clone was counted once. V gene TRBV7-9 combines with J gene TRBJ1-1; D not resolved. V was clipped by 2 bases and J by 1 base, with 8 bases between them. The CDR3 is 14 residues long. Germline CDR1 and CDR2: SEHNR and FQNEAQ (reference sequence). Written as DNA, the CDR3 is TGTGCCAGCAGCTTATTAGGAGAGAACACTGAAGCTTTCTTT. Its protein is CASSLLGENTEAFF. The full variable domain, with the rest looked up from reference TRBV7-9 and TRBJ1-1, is DTGVSQNPRHKITKRGQNVTFRCDPISEHNRLYWYRQTLGQGPEFLTYFQNEAQLEKSRLLSDRFSAERPKGSFSTLEIQRTEQGDSAMYLCASSLLGENTEAFFGQGTRLTVV.

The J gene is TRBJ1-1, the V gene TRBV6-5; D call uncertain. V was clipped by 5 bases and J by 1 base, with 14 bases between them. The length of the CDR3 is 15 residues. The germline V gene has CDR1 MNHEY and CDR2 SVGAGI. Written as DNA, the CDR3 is TGTGCCAGCAGTCCCCTTAGTCGGGGGAACACTGAAGCTTTCTTT. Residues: CASSPLSRGNTEAFF.

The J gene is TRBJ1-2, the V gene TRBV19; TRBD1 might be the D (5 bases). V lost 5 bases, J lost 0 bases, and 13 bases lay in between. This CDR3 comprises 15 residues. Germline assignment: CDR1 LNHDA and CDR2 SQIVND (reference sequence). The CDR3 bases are TGTGCCAGTAGTCCCGGGACTTCAGCTAACTATGGCTACACCTTC. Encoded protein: CASSPGTSANYGYTF.

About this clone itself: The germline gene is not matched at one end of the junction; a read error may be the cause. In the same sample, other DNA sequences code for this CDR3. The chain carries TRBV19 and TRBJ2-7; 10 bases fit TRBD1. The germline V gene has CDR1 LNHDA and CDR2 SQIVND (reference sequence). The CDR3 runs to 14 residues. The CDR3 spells CASRRTGGGYEQYF. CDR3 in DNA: TGTGCCAGTAGAAGGACAGGGGGAGGCTACGAGCAATACTTC.

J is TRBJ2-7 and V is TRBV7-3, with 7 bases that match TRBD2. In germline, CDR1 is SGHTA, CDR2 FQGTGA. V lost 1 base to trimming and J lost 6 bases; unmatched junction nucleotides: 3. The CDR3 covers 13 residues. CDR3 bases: TGTGCCAGCAGCTTAAACCCGGGAGGCGAGCAGTACTTC. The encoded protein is CASSLNPGGEQYF.

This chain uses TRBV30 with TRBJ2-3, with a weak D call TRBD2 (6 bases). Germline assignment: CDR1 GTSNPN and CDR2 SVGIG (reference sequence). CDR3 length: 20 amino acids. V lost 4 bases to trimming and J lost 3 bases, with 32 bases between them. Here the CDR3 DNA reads TGTGCCTGGATGACCCCCCGTAGCGGTTTTAGTAGACTCGGGACAGATACGCAGTATTTT. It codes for CAWMTPRSGFSRLGTDTQYF.

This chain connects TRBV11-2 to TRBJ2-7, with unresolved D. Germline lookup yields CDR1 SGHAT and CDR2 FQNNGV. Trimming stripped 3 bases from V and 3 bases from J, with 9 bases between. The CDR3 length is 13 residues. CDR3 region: CASSFSFYYEQYF. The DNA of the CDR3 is TGTGCCAGCAGCTTTAGCTTTTACTACGAGCAGTACTTC.

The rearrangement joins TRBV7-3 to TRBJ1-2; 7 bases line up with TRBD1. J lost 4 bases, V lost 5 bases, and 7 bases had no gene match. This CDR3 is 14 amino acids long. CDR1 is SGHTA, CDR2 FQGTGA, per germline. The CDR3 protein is CASSERGPGYGYTF. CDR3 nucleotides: TGTGCCAGCAGCGAGAGGGGGCCCGGCTATGGCTACACCTTC.

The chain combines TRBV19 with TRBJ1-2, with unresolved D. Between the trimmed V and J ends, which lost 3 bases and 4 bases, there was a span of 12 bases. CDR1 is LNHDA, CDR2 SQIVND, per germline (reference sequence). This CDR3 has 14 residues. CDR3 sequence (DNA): TGTGCCAGTAGTATGGTCACAGCCTCCTATGGCTACACCTTC. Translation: CASSMVTASYGYTF.

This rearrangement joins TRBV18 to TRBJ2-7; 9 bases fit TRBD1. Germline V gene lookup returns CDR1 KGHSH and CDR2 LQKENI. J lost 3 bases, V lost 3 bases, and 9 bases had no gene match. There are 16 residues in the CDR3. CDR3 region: CASSPSGTGFYYEQYF. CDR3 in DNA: TGTGCCAGCTCACCCTCCGGGACAGGGTTTTACTACGAGCAGTACTTC. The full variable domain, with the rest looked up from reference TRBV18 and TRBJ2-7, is NAGVMQNPRHLVRRRGQEARLRCSPMKGHSHVYWYRQLPEEGLKFMVYLQKENIIDESGMPKERFSAEFPKEGPSILRIQQVVRGDSAAYFCASSPSGTGFYYEQYFGPGTRLTVT.

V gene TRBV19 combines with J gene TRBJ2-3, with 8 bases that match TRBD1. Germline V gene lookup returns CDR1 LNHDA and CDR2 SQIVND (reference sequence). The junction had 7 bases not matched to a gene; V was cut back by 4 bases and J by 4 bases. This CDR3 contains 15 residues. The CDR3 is CASSTRQDRADTQYF. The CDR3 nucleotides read TGTGCCAGTAGTACCCGACAGGACAGGGCAGATACGCAGTATTTT.

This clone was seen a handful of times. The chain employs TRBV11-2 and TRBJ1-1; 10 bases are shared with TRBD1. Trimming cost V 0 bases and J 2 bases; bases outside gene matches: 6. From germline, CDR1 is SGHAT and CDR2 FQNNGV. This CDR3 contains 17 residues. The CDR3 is CASSLDRDRGINTEAFF. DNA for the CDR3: TGTGCCAGCAGCTTAGACAGGGACAGGGGAATTAACACTGAAGCTTTCTTT.